What follows are 10 T cell receptor beta chains derived from one specimen sequenced in a study of T cells in Graves' hyperthyroidism and ophthalmopathy (dated by TCRdb to between 2019 and 2020). Receptor amplification or capture employed multiplex PCR. These reads were obtained on an Illumina HiSeq 2000. TCR beta CDR3 regions were amplified from RNA transcripts. The TCR CDR3 was subjected to a first round of RT-PCR using the HTBI primer set and the Qiagen OneStep RT-PCR kit. Starting from the raw public reads, TCRdb applied fastp trimming at Q25, assembled clones with MiXCR and retained in-frame beta chains. Each entry merges the rows of one CDR3 protein and shows their most common DNA and genes. The sample records roughly 570,000 distinct CDR3 sequences, less than 20% of which are singletons. Of the sample, about 7% is held by the ten largest clones. Source material: blood. The source of these receptors is a woman aged 25 to 39 with Graves' hyperthyroidism.

This clonotype was recorded at least ten times. V gene TRBV20-1 combines with J gene TRBJ2-7; perhaps D is TRBD1 or TRBD2 (5 bases each). Trimming took off 3 bases at V and 6 bases at J, with 12 bases between the two ends. Germline V CDR1 and CDR2: DFQATT, SNEGSKA (reference sequence). The CDR3 has 12 amino acids. CDR3 DNA: TGCAGTGCTAGTCATCGAGGGACCGAGCAGTACTTC. Translating gives CSASHRGTEQYF.

This clonotype was recorded at least ten times. The rearrangement links TRBV15 to TRBJ2-1, with 8 bases identical to TRBD2. This CDR3 is 15 amino acids long. CDR1 LNHNV and CDR2 YYDKDF come from the germline V gene (reference sequence). After removal of 2 bases from V and 0 bases from J, the junction contained 0 bases not matched to a gene. The CDR3: CATSRSGSSYNEQFF. The CDR3 DNA sequence: TGTGCCACCAGCAGAAGCGGGAGCTCCTACAATGAGCAGTTCTTC.

This clonotype was recorded at least ten times. This chain's CDR3 is CASSPRGVRPYEQYF. DNA for the CDR3: TGTGCCAGCAGCCCCCGAGGAGTCCGACCCTACGAGCAGTACTTC. The chain links TRBV12-3 or TRBV12-4 to TRBJ2-7; no clear D. The CDR3 is 15 residues long. Trimming removed 6 bases at V and 2 bases at J, with 17 bases between.

The CDR3 loop reads CASSQSLGQGGMNTEAFF. Here the CDR3 DNA reads TGTGCCAGCAGCCAAAGTCTCGGGCAGGGAGGAATGAACACTGAAGCTTTCTTT. V gene TRBV14 combines with J gene TRBJ1-1; D might be TRBD1 (5 bases). Germline CDR1 SGHDN, CDR2 FVKESK. Trimming removed 2 bases from V and 0 bases from J, with 19 bases in between. CDR3 length: 18 amino acids.

The chain couples TRBV7-2 to TRBJ2-2; D ambiguous. This CDR3 has 17 residues. V was pared by 0 bases and J by 2 bases, with 13 bases between. Germline V gene data show CDR1 as SGHTA and CDR2 as FQGNSA. CDR3 sequence: CASSLAVAKLNTGELFF. The CDR3 nucleotides read TGTGCCAGCAGCTTAGCGGTTGCGAAACTAAACACCGGGGAGCTGTTTTTT.

The V and J genes are TRBV12-3 or TRBV12-4 and TRBJ1-2; D may be TRBD1 (5 bases). CDR3 length: 14 residues. The V gene lost 7 bases and the J gene lost 7 bases, with 19 bases spanning the gap. Here the CDR3 DNA reads TGTGCCAGCATTCCACCCGGGGCGGGTAGTGGCTACACCTTC. This gives the protein CASIPPGAGSGYTF.

This clonotype was observed a few times. Just one base apart from a much larger clone, this may be a read error. The V gene is TRBV10-3, the J gene TRBJ2-1; D perhaps matches TRBD2 (6 bases). V lost 5 bases to trimming and J lost 0 bases, with 11 bases between them. Germline V lookup: CDR1 ENHRY, CDR2 SYGVKD. The CDR3 totals 15 residues. The CDR3: CAISRDLSSYNEQFF. The CDR3 bases are TGTGCCATCAGTCGGGACTTGAGCTCCTACAATGAGCAGTTCTTC.

The genes are TRBV19 and TRBJ2-1, with D unresolved. Germline V gene data show CDR1 as LNHDA and CDR2 as SQIVND (reference sequence). The V and J ends lost 5 bases and 10 bases respectively, with 12 bases between them. The CDR3 totals 12 residues. The DNA for the CDR3 is TGTGCCAGTAGTCCTCACCCATTGGAGCAGTTCTTC. Protein product: CASSPHPLEQFF.

In its sample, this clonotype was seen many times. Here the CDR3 reads CASSLDFGGASNQPQHF. The CDR3 DNA follows: TGTGCCAGCAGCTTAGATTTCGGGGGCGCGAGCAATCAGCCCCAGCATTTT. V and J are TRBV7-2 and TRBJ1-5, with D maybe TRBD1 (6 bases). The germline gives CDR1 SGHTA, CDR2 FQGNSA. The CDR3 is 17 amino acids. Trimming removed 1 base from V and 1 base from J, with 14 bases in between. Looking up the rest from reference TRBV7-2 and TRBJ1-5 gives the full variable domain: GAGVSQSPSNKVTEKGKDVELRCDPISGHTALYWYRQSLGQGLEFLIYFQGNSAPDKSGLPSDRFSAERTGGSVSTLTIQRTQQEDSAVYLCASSLDFGGASNQPQHFGDGTRLSIL.

This clonotype was counted only a few times. This chain uses TRBV20-1 with TRBJ2-1; possibly TRBD2 for D (5 bases). The CDR3 sequence is 15 residues long. CDR1 DFQATT and CDR2 SNEGSKA come from the germline V gene (reference sequence). Trimming took off 0 bases at V and 5 bases at J, with 14 bases between the two ends. DNA of the CDR3: TGCAGTGCTAGAGATTGGGAGAGTACTAACAATGAGCAGTTCTTC. This translates into CSARDWESTNNEQFF.